Sequencing of this T cell receptor (beta chain) was carried out in a study of blood T cell repertoires in COVID-19. Study information: Some COVID-19 samples were acute and others convalescent; all came from the United States, Italy and Spain. The analysed material was cDNA or gDNA that came from T cells, B-cell-depleted T cells, or PBMCs.

The sample holds one count of this clone. In the authors' methods: For nucleated cells, counts were estimated from reference gene primer amplification. Measured with immunoSEQ multiplex PCR; TCRdb has only the in-frame clones, and not every one. V, J and clone size derive from that table, while D and trimming were established from the DNA sequence. This table holds 200,000 or so clones, around 82% found once. Trimming took 4 bases from V and 6 from J, leaving 7 bases between them. The length of the CDR3 is 13 residues. The germline gives CDR1 LNHDA, CDR2 SQIVND (reference sequence). The V call is TRBV19, the J call TRBJ1-6; D is unclear. The sample consisted of peripheral blood. The clonotype was recovered from a woman aged 55-70 years with acute or convalescent COVID-19. The CDR3 loop is CASSTGANSPLHF. CDR3 nucleotide sequence: TGTGCCAGTAGTACTGGAGCTAATTCACCCCTCCACTTT.